This TCR beta chain was recorded in a study of cytomegalovirus exposure and HLA in healthy donors (dated by TCRdb to about 2017). About the study as a whole: An earlier analysis of roughly 630 of the donors reported more than 250 Gb of sequence data and around 110 million unique TCR beta sequences from about 200 million T cells. Around 320 gigabases of sequencing data and tens of millions of unique TCR sequences were included in an early release covering about 620 HLA-typed donors. Of the 398 genotyped donors, approximately 80% fell in the genetic ancestry cluster associated with self-reported Caucasian donors. The study aimed to test whether cataloging public T cell receptors could reveal signatures of past pathogen exposure. The T cell repertoires of some 700 subjects were profiled by immunosequencing and related to cytomegalovirus serostatus. A separate validation cohort of roughly 130 different subjects was used in addition to the approximately 640-subject first cohort. To predict cytomegalovirus infection status, the study brought together high-throughput TCR immunosequencing, statistical association of individual TCRs with disease status, and machine learning. In a later analysis, previously published TCR beta repertoires from roughly 710 donors were re-analyzed and high-resolution HLA genotyping was added so that TCR occurrence patterns could be studied. Rather than using new phenotypic data, the later analysis identified candidate immune exposures from TCR beta sequences and from how often those sequences occurred across donors. To decide whether each TCR beta V gene segment behaved as functional or pseudogenic, an earlier analysis of 587 of the donors relied on high-throughput TCR beta sequencing. Donor age, sex, ethnicity and CMV serostatus were compiled alongside the repertoire data. Genome-wide SNP genotypes for about 60% of the roughly 700 donors were used in a later genetic analysis, which treated that subset as a discovery cohort. All discovery cohort repertoires had been generated using a single sequencing platform. HLA typing covered class I and class II loci at four-digit resolution. Typing coverage differed by locus: A, B, C, DRB1 and DQB1 were typed in roughly 620-630 donors, DQA1 in about 500, DPA1 in 606, and DPB1 in 450 to 480. Because of strong linkage in the cohort, roughly five DR-DQ haplotypes were treated as single units for association and clustering. Across around 400 genotyped donors of the cohort, an average of about 240,000 unique TCR beta nucleotide sequences per donor were sequenced, and around 20% of those sequences were non-productive. The paper as a whole reports these results and caveats: The study listed 164 TCR beta chains as associated with cytomegalovirus. In an earlier analysis of about 600 of the donors, most TCR beta V segments appeared in productive rearrangements about 90% or about 30% of the time, broadly matching IMGT annotations. Correlated functional status among segregating V segments might be attributable to linkage disequilibrium, but an unknown experimental factor could not be ruled out. Across donors, most TCR sequences were observed very rarely, whereas some public TCRs were present in many individuals. Strong co-occurrence of HLA alleles, especially DR and DQ, made assigning TCR associations to individual alleles difficult. The only immune exposure information available for the cohort was CMV serostatus. Presence/absence analyses assumed roughly uniform sequencing depth across donors, an assumption that may not hold. A later analysis found that TCR association rates varied across HLA loci, with DRB1 alleles showing the most associated TCRs and HLA-C alleles the fewest. Most CMV-associated TCR beta chains appeared to be HLA-restricted in a later analysis, and the HLA associations seemed to be driven largely by CMV exposure. Specific HLA alleles were associated with roughly 17,000 TCR beta sequences at a false discovery rate of 0.05 in a later analysis. Some IMGT-functional V segments, including TRBV6-2 and TRBV6-3, could not be told apart with the 87-base-pair reads, so those segments were excluded. Several of the top co-occurrence clusters appeared to be linked to parvovirus B19, influenza, CMV and Epstein-Barr virus, according to a later analysis. A later analysis found that HLA-associated TCR beta chains were more clonally expanded and had lower generation probabilities than equally common non-associated chains. An association between a missense DCLRE1C variant and V-gene and J-gene trimming of TCR beta chains was found in a later genetic analysis and replicated in an independent cohort. Only TCR beta chains were sequenced in this cohort, and the absence of alpha or paired-chain data limited detectable features. A later genetic analysis reported fewer N-insertions in productive TCRs among donors in an Asian-associated ancestry cluster than the approximately 700-donor mean. The sequencing pipeline was judged likely to have produced a cluster of highly shared sequence variants as a technical artifact. In vitro tests confirmed that a few of the cytomegalovirus-associated TCR beta chains recognize cytomegalovirus antigens. Over 15 rarely observed V segments, including chromosome 9 orphons, were excluded from the earlier analysis of almost 600 of the donors because counts were too low. A further reported finding was that TCR beta sequences accurately predicted the HLA-A and HLA-B alleles for most subjects in the first cohort. HLA typing was unavailable for some donors at each locus, so association tests used only the typed subset. In both the original and validation cohorts, the classifier was reported to diagnose cytomegalovirus status with high specificity and sensitivity. It was suggested by the authors that the approach could potentially be generalized to other disease states and immunological phenotypes.

Spanning cysteine to phenylalanine, the CDR3 consists of 13 amino acids. The read is trimmed to its CDR3 DNA, 39 bases read in frame from base 1. The V and J ends are trimmed by 1 base and 6 bases, leaving 9 bases between them. The germline V gene specifies LGHNA as CDR1 and YNFKEQ as CDR2. The receptor library was made with the immunoSEQ multiplex PCR assay. For the multiplex PCR, a mixture combining 60 forward primers for TCR Vbeta segments and 13 reverse primers for TCR Jbeta segments was used. Amplification of the CDR3 region of rearranged TCR beta genes was performed with a multiplex PCR assay on genomic DNA. On the Illumina HiSeq System, the amplified TCR beta libraries were sequenced as 87-base-pair reads. The study's processing was this. In a later analysis, about 80 million unique TCR beta chains were counted across the 690 or so repertoires, and around 10 million of these chains were shared by at least two donors. A nearest-neighbor algorithm error-corrected the raw reads and collapsed the reads into unique sequences, merging closely related sequences to remove PCR and sequencing errors. CDR3 sequences were aligned to IMGT reference sequences to assign V, D and J gene segments. For a sequence to be retained, at least a six-nucleotide match to both a V gene segment and a J gene segment was required. Rearrangements were classified as productive when the CDR3 lacked stop codons and remained in frame with V and J, and all other rearrangements were classified as non-productive. Following IMGT convention, CDR3 was defined as the stretch from the second conserved V-encoded cysteine to the conserved J-encoded phenylalanine. In an earlier analysis of roughly 610 of the donors, sequences lacking an unambiguous match to a single V gene segment were excluded. In an earlier analysis of 450 to 750 of the donors, a V segment was called functional when productive rearrangements were above 56.7%, and segregating when the standard deviation between donors exceeded 5%. A statistical classification framework was built to diagnose cytomegalovirus status from the catalog of TCR beta chain sequences. A later analysis assigned V and J genes by comparing TCR nucleotide sequences with IMGT/GENE-DB human TR gene sequences. The TCRdist pipeline was used in a later analysis to assign CDR3 sequences and most-parsimonious VDJ recombination scenarios. In a later analysis, each TCR beta chain was defined by its CDR3 amino acid sequence together with its V-gene family, and reads without a unique V-gene family were excluded. As a way to deal with suspected cross-contamination and a sequencing artifact, a later analysis dropped 640 or so nucleotide sequences that were highly shared and had low generation probability. For each public chain, a later analysis derived a clonal expansion index from normalized ranks of inferred template counts within each repertoire. Generation probabilities in a later analysis came from a VDJ recombination model fitted to out-of-frame rearrangements, and those results were checked against IGoR. A later analysis scored TCR-TCR, TCR-HLA and TCR-CMV co-occurrence with hypergeometric tests, applying a repertoire-size bias correction to TCR pairs. A later analysis estimated false discovery rates by permuting HLA or CMV assignments 20 times. A later analysis grouped co-occurring TCRs with DBSCAN, adding TCRdist sequence similarity when clustering within HLA-allele-positive subsets. For co-occurrence clustering, repertoires with fewer than 30,000 or more than 120,000 public chains were excluded, along with a handful of repertoires with anomalous nucleotide sharing. TCRdb holds this immuneACCESS table with in-frame rearrangements only. Some clones are missing; in checked studies, unresolved V genes explain under half, and the rest has no known cause. V, J and clone size derive from that table, while D and trimming were established from the DNA sequence. The sample table records 200,000 to 250,000 clones; approximately 79% of these occur just once. Less than 2% of the sample comes from the top ten.

Concerning this clone itself: What antigen it recognizes has not been identified. No base qualities exist here, and no much larger clone lies one base off it.

The cohort was made up of hundreds of healthy bone marrow donors. At the time of sampling, every cohort member was nominally healthy, though immune exposures that went unrecorded were likely present. The donor was CMV seronegative and was included in the group of under 450 seronegative cohort members. Every donor gave a peripheral blood sample, and the peripheral blood mononuclear cells from that sample were used for TCR beta sequencing. The Qiagen DNeasy Blood Extraction Kit was used to extract genomic DNA from the blood cell samples. The origin of this receptor is a man aged 50-60 years in good health and CMV-seronegative. Sequenced sample: PBMCs. The rearranged segments are TRBV4-2 and TRBJ1-2; the D gene is not confidently resolved. For the CDR3, the sequence is CASSQVTGNGYTF. The DNA sequence reads TGTGCCAGCAGCCAAGTAACGGGGAATGGCTACACCTTC.